This T cell receptor (beta chain) emerged from a study of blood T cells in healthy people across ages. A J-beta primer mix and a sample-barcoded 5' primer were used in a second PCR of roughly 6 to 12 cycles. TCRdb independently ran MiXCR on the 5' RACE reads; one entry per CDR3 protein. Here the sample spans more than 500,000 distinct CDR3 sequences, 27% being singletons. The CDR3 totals 15 residues. After removal of 3 bases from V and 4 bases from J, the junction contained 6 bases not matched to a gene. Germline CDR1 is SGHRS and CDR2 is YFSETQ. This clonotype originated in a woman aged 70-85 years in good health. The chain is built from TRBV5-1 and TRBJ2-2; 7 bases agree with TRBD2. Sequencing input: blood. The CDR3 DNA sequence: TGCGCCAGCAGCTACGGACTAGAGGGCACCGGGGAGCTGTTTTTT. Its protein is CASSYGLEGTGELFF.